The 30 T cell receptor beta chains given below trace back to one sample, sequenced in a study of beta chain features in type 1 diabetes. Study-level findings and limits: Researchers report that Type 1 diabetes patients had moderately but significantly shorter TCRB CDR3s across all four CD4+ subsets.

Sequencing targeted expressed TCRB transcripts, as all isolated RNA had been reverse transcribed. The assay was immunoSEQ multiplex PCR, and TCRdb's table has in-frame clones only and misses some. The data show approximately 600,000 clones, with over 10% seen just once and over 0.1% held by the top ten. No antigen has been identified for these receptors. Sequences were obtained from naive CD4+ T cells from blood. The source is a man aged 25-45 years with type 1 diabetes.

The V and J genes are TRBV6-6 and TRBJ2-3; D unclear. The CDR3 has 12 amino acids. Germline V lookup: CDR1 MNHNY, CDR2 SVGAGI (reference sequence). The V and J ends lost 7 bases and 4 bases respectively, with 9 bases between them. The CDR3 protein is CASTAIPDTQYF. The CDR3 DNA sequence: TGTGCCAGCACCGCGATTCCAGATACGCAGTATTTT.

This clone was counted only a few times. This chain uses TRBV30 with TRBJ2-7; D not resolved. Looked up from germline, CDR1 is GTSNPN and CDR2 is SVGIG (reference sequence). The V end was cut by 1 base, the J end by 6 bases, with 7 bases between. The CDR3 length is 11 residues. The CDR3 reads CAWSARTEQYF. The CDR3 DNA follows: TGTGCCTGGAGTGCTAGGACCGAGCAGTACTTC.

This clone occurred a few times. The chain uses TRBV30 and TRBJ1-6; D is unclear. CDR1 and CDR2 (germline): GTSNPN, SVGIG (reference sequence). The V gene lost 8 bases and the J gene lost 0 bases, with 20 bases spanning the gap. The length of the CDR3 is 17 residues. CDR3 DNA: TGTGCCGGACGCCCGACGGCCAGGAGCTCCTATAATTCACCCCTCCACTTT. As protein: CAGRPTARSSYNSPLHF.

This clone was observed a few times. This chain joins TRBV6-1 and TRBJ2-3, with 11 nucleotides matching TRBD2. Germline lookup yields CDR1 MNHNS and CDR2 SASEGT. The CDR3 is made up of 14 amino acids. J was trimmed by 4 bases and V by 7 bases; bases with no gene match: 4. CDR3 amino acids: CASILAGVSDTQYF. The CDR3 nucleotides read TGTGCCAGCATACTAGCGGGAGTTTCAGATACGCAGTATTTT.

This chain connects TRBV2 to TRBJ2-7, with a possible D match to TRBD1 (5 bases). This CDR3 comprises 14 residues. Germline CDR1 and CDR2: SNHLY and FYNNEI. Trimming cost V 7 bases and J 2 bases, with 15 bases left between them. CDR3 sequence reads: CASISSRDTYEQYF. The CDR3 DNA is TGTGCCAGCATATCCTCCAGGGATACCTACGAGCAGTACTTC.

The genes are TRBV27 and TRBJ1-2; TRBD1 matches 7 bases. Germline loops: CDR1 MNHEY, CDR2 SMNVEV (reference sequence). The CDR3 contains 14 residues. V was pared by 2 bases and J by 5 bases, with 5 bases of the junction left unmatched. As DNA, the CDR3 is TGTGCCAGCAGTTTACAGGGGACAGTTTATGGCTACACCTTC. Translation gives CASSLQGTVYGYTF.

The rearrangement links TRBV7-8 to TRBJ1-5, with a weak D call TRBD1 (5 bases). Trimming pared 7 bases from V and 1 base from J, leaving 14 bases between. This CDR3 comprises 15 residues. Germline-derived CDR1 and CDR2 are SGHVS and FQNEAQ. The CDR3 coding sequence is TGTGCCAGCACCCTCTCGACAGCGAGCAATCAGCCCCAGCATTTT. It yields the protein CASTLSTASNQPQHF.

This CDR3 is CASSRRGTQETQYF. In DNA form, the CDR3 reads TGTGCCAGCAGCAGGAGGGGGACTCAAGAGACCCAGTACTTC. The V and J genes are TRBV5-6 and TRBJ2-5; the D gene could be TRBD1 or TRBD2 (6 bases each). This CDR3 has 14 residues. CDR1 is SGHDT and CDR2 is YYEEEE in the germline V gene. Trimming removed 4 bases at V and 2 bases at J, with 12 bases between.

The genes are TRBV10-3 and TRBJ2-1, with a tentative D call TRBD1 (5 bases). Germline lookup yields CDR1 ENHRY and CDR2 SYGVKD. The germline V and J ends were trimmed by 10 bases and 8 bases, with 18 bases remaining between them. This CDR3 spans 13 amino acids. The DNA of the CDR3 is TGTGCCAGTCGATCCGACAGTTACCATGAGCAGTTCTTC. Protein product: CASRSDSYHEQFF.

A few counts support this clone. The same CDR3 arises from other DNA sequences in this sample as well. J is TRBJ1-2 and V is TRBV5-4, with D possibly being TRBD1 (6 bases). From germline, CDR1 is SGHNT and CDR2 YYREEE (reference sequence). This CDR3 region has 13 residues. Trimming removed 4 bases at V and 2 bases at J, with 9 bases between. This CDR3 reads CASSPTGNYGYTF. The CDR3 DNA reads TGTGCCAGCAGCCCTACAGGGAACTATGGCTACACCTTC.

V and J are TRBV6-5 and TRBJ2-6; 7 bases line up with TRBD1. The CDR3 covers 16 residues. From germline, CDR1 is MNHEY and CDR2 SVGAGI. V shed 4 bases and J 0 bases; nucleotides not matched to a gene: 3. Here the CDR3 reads CASSSGQSSGANVLTF. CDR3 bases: TGTGCCAGCAGTTCGGGACAGTCCTCTGGGGCCAACGTCCTGACTTTC.

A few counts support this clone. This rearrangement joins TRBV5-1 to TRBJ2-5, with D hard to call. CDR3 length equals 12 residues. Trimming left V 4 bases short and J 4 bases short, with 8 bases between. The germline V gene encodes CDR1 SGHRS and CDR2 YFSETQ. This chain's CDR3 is CASSADLETQYF. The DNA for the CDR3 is TGCGCCAGCAGCGCAGACCTAGAGACCCAGTACTTC.

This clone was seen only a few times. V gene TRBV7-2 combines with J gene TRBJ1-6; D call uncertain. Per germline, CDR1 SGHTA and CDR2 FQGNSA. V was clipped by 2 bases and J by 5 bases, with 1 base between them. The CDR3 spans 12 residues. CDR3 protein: CASSLNNSPLHF. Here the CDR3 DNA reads TGTGCCAGCAGCTTAAATAATTCACCCCTCCACTTT.

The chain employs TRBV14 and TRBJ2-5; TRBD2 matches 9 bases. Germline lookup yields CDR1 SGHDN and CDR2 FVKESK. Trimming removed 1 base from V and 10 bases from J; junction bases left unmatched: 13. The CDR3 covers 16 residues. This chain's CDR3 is CASSQGSGGLSRDQYF. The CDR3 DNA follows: TGTGCCAGCAGCCAAGGTAGCGGGGGCCTTTCAAGGGACCAGTACTTC.

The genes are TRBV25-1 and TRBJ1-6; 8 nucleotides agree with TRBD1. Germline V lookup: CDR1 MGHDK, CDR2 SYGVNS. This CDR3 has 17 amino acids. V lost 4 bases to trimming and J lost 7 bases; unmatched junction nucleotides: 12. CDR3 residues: CASSGTGQGPANSPLHF. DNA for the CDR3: TGTGCCAGCAGTGGAACCGGACAGGGTCCGGCGAATTCACCCCTCCACTTT.

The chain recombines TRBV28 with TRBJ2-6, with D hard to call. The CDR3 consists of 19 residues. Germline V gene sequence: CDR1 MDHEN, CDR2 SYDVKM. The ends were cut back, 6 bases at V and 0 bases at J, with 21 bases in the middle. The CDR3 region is CASSNAGRFTDSGANVLTF. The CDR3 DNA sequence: TGTGCCAGCAGCAACGCCGGGCGCTTTACGGACTCTGGGGCCAACGTCCTGACTTTC.

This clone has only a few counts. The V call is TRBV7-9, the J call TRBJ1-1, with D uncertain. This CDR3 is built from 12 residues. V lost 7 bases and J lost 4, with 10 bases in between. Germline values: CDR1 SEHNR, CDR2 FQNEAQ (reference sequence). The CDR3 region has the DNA TGTGCCAGCATAAGGGCGGGCACTGAAGCTTTCTTT. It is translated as CASIRAGTEAFF.

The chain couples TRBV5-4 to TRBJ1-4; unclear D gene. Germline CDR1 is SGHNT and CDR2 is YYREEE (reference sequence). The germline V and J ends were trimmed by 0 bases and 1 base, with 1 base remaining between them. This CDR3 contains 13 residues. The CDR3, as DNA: TGTGCCAGCAGCTTGGAAACTAATGAAAAACTGTTTTTT. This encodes CASSLETNEKLFF. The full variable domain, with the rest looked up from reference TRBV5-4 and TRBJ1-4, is ETGVTQSPTHLIKTRGQQVTLRCSSQSGHNTVSWYQQALGQGPQFIFQYYREEENGRGNFPPRFSGLQFPNYSSELNVNALELDDSALYLCASSLETNEKLFFGSGTQLSVL.

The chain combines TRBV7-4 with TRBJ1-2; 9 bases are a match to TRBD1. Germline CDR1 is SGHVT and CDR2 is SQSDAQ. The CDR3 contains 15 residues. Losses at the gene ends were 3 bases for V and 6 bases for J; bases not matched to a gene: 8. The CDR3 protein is CASSFPGQGNNGYTF. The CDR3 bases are TGTGCCAGCAGCTTTCCGGGACAGGGTAATAATGGCTACACCTTC. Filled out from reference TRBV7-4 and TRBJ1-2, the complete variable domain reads GAGVSQSPRYKVAKRGRDVALRCDSISGHVTLYWYRQTLGQGSEVLTYSQSDAQRDKSGRPSGRFSAERPERSVSTLKIQRTEQGDSAVYLCASSFPGQGNNGYTFGSGTRLTVV.

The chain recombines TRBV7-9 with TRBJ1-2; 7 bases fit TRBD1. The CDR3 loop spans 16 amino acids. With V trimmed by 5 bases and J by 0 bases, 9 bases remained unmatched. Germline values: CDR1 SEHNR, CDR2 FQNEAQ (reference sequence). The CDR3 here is CASSTRRTGANYGYTF. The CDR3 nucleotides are TGTGCCAGCAGCACAAGAAGGACAGGCGCTAACTATGGCTACACCTTC.

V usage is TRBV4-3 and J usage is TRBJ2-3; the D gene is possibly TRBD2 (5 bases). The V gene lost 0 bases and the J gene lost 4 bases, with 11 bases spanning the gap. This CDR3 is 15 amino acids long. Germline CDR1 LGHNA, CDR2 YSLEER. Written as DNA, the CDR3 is TGCGCCAGCAGCCAAGACCTCACGGGGTCAGATACGCAGTATTTT. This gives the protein CASSQDLTGSDTQYF.

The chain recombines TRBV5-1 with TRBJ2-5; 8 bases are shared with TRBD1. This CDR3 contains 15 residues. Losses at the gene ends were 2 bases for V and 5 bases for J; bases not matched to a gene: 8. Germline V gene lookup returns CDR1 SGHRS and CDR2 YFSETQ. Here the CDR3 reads CASSLGQGLLETQYF. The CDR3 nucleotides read TGCGCCAGCAGCTTAGGACAGGGATTATTGGAGACCCAGTACTTC.

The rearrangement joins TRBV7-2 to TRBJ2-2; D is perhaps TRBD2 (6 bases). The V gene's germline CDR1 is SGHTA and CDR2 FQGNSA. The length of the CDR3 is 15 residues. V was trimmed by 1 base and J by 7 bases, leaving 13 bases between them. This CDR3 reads CASSLELAAVGELFF. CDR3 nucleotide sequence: TGTGCCAGCAGCTTAGAACTAGCTGCTGTCGGGGAGCTGTTTTTT.

The CDR3 DNA is TGCGCCAGCAGCTTGGGGCAGGGGGACATTTCACCCCTCCACTTT. It is translated as CASSLGQGDISPLHF. J is TRBJ1-6 and V is TRBV5-1; 7 bases match TRBD1. V lost 0 bases and J lost 9; bases outside the gene matches: 6. CDR3 length equals 15 residues. Germline V gene data show CDR1 as SGHRS and CDR2 as YFSETQ.

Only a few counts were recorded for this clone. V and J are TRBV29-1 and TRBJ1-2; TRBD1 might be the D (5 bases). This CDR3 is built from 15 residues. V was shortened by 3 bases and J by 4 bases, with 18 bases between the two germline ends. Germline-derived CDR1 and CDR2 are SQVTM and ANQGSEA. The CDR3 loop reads CSVDLDSSWTYGYTF. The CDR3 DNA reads TGCAGCGTTGACCTAGACAGTAGCTGGACCTATGGCTACACCTTC.

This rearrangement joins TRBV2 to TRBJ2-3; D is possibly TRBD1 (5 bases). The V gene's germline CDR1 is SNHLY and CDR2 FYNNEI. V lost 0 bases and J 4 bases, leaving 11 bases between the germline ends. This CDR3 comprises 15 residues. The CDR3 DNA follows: TGTGCCAGCAGTGAAGCGCTATGGGGCGCAGATACGCAGTATTTT. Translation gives CASSEALWGADTQYF.

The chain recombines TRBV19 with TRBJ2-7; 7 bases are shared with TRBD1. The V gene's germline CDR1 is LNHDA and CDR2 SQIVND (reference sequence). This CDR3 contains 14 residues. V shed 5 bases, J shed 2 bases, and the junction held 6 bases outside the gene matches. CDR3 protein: CASSYRGNPYEQYF. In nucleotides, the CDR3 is TGTGCCAGTAGTTACAGGGGAAATCCCTACGAGCAGTACTTC. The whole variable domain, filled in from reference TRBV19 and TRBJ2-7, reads DGGITQSPKYLFRKEGQNVTLSCEQNLNHDAMYWYRQDPGQGLRLIYYSQIVNDFQKGDIAEGYSVSREKKESFPLTVTSAQKNPTAFYLCASSYRGNPYEQYFGPGTRLTVT.

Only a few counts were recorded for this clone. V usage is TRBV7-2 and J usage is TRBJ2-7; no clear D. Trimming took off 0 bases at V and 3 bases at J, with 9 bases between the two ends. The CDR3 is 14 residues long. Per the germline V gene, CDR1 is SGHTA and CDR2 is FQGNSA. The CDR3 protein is CASSLAGEYYEQYF. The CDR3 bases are TGTGCCAGCAGCTTAGCTGGGGAATACTACGAGCAGTACTTC. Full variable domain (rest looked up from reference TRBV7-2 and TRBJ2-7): GAGVSQSPSNKVTEKGKDVELRCDPISGHTALYWYRQSLGQGLEFLIYFQGNSAPDKSGLPSDRFSAERTGGSVSTLTIQRTQQEDSAVYLCASSLAGEYYEQYFGPGTRLTVT.

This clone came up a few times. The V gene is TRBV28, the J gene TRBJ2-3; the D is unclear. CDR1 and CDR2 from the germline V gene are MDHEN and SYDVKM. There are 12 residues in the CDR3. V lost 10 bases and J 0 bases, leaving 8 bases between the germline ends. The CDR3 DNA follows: TGTGCCATTCAAGGGAGCACAGATACGCAGTATTTT. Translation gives CAIQGSTDTQYF.

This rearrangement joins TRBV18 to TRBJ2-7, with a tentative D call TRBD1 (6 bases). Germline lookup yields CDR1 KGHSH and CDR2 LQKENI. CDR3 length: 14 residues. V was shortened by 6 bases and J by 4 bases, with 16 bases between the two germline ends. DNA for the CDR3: TGTGCCAGCTCGTTGACCGGGACACCGTACGAGCAGTACTTC. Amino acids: CASSLTGTPYEQYF.